This record covers a single T cell receptor (beta chain). Its antigen is as yet unknown. These data originate in a study of T cell repertoires in cytomegalovirus infection. Looking at the study overall: Recently described HLA-C-restricted plus well-studied HLA-B-restricted CMV epitopes were used. Through public TCR beta signatures, both CMV infection and matching HLA type were indicated.

Study findings and constraints: Frequencies of public TCR beta families were cumulated, and this identified carriers of CMV plus the relevant HLA.

TCRdb passed the reads through MiXCR, listing each CDR3 protein once. The sample lists roughly 500,000 distinct CDR3 sequences, around a third occurring once. CDR3 length: 16 residues. CDR1 LGHNA and CDR2 YSLEER come from the germline V gene. The V gene lost 4 bases and the J gene lost 1 base, with 11 bases spanning the gap. The genes are TRBV4-3 and TRBJ1-6; D may be TRBD1 (5 bases). The sequences come from cultured PBMCs, collected from culture after CMV antigen stimulation. The receptor was isolated from a human donor in good health (CMV status not recorded). Some clones in this sample may be carry-over from other donors' samples. CDR3 protein: CASSRSGGSYNSPLHF. The CDR3 region has the DNA TGCGCCAGCAGCCGGTCCGGGGGTTCCTATAATTCACCCCTCCACTTT.